The 7 T cell receptor beta chains below come from one sample, sequenced in a study of CD8+ T cells in alopecia areata. After isolation, RNA underwent reverse transcription to generate cDNA as the sequencing template. The repertoire was sequenced with immunoSEQ multiplex PCR; TCRdb's copy has only in-frame clones and lacks some. This sample carries 290,000 or so clones and no singletons, and 0.9% to 1.5% goes to the top ten. The sorting of pooled cutaneous lymph node cells relied on CD4, CD8alpha, NKG2D, NKG2ACE and other markers. The sample consisted of CD4+ T cells sorted from a lymph node. These receptors all come from a C3H/HeJ mouse with alopecia areata. The strain bears MHC haplotype H2-k.

For this clone: Gene and germline names: mouse. Read coverage stops 4 residues before the CDR3 terminus; the germline J gene supplies the remainder. The chain is built from TRBV13-2 and TRBJ2-5; 7 bases are shared with TRBD1. J was trimmed by 2 bases and V by 4 bases; bases with no gene match: 4. Germline V gene sequence: CDR1 NNHNN, CDR2 SYGAGS (reference sequence). The CDR3 has 14 amino acids. Here the CDR3 reads CASGRGQPQDTQYF. CDR3 DNA, as far as it was read: TGTGCCAGCGGTCGGGGACAGCCCCAAGAC.

With respect to this clone: Mouse gene names and germline throughout. The CDR3 is cut off 3 residues early in the read; its end comes from the germline J gene. Additional DNA sequences in this sample encode the identical CDR3. The genes are TRBV31 and TRBJ1-6; 7 bases are shared with TRBD1. TRBJ1-6 is an open reading frame, and its role is uncertain. There are 13 residues in the CDR3. V trimming: 2 bases; J trimming: 5 bases; junction bases outside the gene matches: 0. Germline values: CDR1 GKSSPN, CDR2 SITVG. Partial CDR3 DNA: TGTGCCTGGAGTGGGACAGATAATTCGCCC. Encoded protein: CAWSGTDNSP. The whole CDR3 sequence reads CAWSGTDNSPLYF.

Of note for this clone: Genes and germline come from the mouse. The read ends 4 residues shy of where the CDR3 ends; the end is completed using the germline J gene. Other DNA sequences in this specimen translate into the identical CDR3. The chain joins TRBV13-1 to TRBJ2-3; possibly TRBD2 for D (6 bases). Trimming took off 2 bases at V and 0 bases at J, with 10 bases between the two ends. Germline lookup yields CDR1 NSHNY and CDR2 SYGAGN. This CDR3 is 15 amino acids long. The CDR3 DNA, read in part, is TGTGCCAGCAGTGACTGGGGCAGTAGTGCAGAA. Its translation: CASSDWGSSAE. In full, the CDR3 is CASSDWGSSAETLYF.

This clone was recorded a few times. The germline and genes are mouse ones. With the read ending 4 residues before the CDR3 end, the germline J gene is used to fill in that end. Other DNA sequences of this sample code for an identical CDR3. The chain couples TRBV1 to TRBJ2-1; D remains unclear. The CDR3 extends over 14 amino acids. The V end lost 0 bases, the J end lost 3 bases, and 6 bases lay between the germline ends. CDR1 and CDR2 from the germline V gene are NSQYPW and LRSPGD (reference sequence). CDR3 amino acids: CTCSADTVYAEQFF. The CDR3 bases that were read are TGCACCTGCAGTGCAGACACAGTCTATGCT.

Turning to this clone: Here the gene names and germline are mouse. The CDR3 end lies 4 residues beyond the end of the read and is filled in from the germline J gene. The chain joins TRBV13-1 to TRBJ2-2; 10 positions match TRBD1. The CDR3 totals 18 residues. Germline CDR1 and CDR2: NSHNY and SYGAGN. The V and J ends lost 0 bases and 4 bases, in that order; junction bases with no gene match: 9. The sequenced part of the CDR3 DNA is TGTGCCAGCAGTGATGCACGTGGGGGACAGGGGATCACCGGG. Translating gives CASSDARGGQGITG. The complete CDR3 reads CASSDARGGQGITGQLYF.

About this clone itself: This could be a read error, since a much larger clone is one nucleotide away. Gene names refer to mouse genes. The CDR3 end lies 4 residues beyond the end of the read and is filled in from the germline J gene. The identical CDR3 is also encoded by other nucleotide sequences in the sample. This chain joins TRBV13-1 and TRBJ2-7; D is perhaps TRBD1 (5 bases). Germline V gene data show CDR1 as NSHNY and CDR2 as SYGAGN. The CDR3 is made up of 12 amino acids. CDR3 region: CASSDRQYEQYF. CDR3 DNA (partial): TGTGCCAGCAGTGACCGACAGTAT.

This clone has more than one count but fewer than ten. Gene names are mouse gene names. The CDR3 goes on 4 residues after the read ends, and that part is filled in from the germline J gene. The same CDR3 also results from other DNA sequences found in this sample. The chain recombines TRBV13-1 with TRBJ2-2, with D possibly matching TRBD1 (6 bases). This CDR3 contains 16 residues. Germline lookup yields CDR1 NSHNY and CDR2 SYGAGN. The germline V and J ends were trimmed by 3 bases and 0 bases, with 12 bases remaining between them. The CDR3 DNA, read in part, is TGTGCCAGCAGTGGGCCGGGACAAGCAAACACCGGG. This encodes CASSGPGQANTG. The whole CDR3 sequence reads CASSGPGQANTGQLYF.